This T cell receptor beta chain stems from a study of shared clonotypes between healthy human individuals. Study at large: Per donor, three plates held CD4 naive cells, three held CD4 memory, two held CD8 naive and one held CD8 memory.

Nashville, Tennessee was home to all donors, each a Caucasian adult. Into CD45RA+ naive and CD45RA-negative memory subsets, the CD4+ cells were split. Clones were sequenced by immunoSEQ multiplex PCR, and TCRdb holds only the in-frame ones, with some missing. The sample carries about 710,000 clones, approximately 72% recorded once. Study-wide points: The study found roughly 5% of naive CD4 clonotypes shared across a few donors.

On this clone: The antigen is undetermined.

CDR3 length: 23 amino acids. In germline, CDR1 is MDHEN, CDR2 SYDVKM. The V end lost 4 bases, the J end lost 2 bases, and 38 bases lay between the germline ends. The source of this sequence is a young woman in good health. The specimen was memory CD4+ T cells sorted from blood. The subset denotes: CD45RA-negative fraction. This chain connects TRBV28 to TRBJ1-2; the D is unclear. Here the CDR3 reads CASSSPFLVASPFPQDSNYGYTF. CDR3 bases: TGTGCCAGCAGTTCCCCTTTTCTAGTCGCCAGTCCTTTTCCTCAAGACTCAAACTATGGCTACACCTTC.